This T cell receptor (beta chain) was identified during a study of cytomegalovirus exposure and HLA in healthy donors. Study-level results: One later analysis, an examination of the 120 or so validation repertoires, found that first-cohort TCR clusters tended to co-occur in them. Rarity marked most TCR sequences, yet some public TCRs occurred in many donors. A list of 150 or so TCR beta chains associated with cytomegalovirus was given.

About this clone: Its cognate antigen is unknown.

The table came from immunoSEQ multiplex PCR; TCRdb's copy has only in-frame clones and leaves some out. Here the sample spans 220,000 or so clones, under 95% being singletons. The donors were part of the roughly 120-subject validation cohort, which stood apart from the approximately 670-subject first cohort. The receptor was isolated from a young woman in good health and CMV-seronegative. Sequencing input: PBMCs.

The DNA for the CDR3 is TGCGCCAGCAGCCTGCAGGGGCGGAACACTGAAGCTTTCTTT. Encoded protein: CASSLQGRNTEAFF. This sequence joins TRBV5-1 and TRBJ1-1; maybe TRBD1 (6 bases). The CDR3 is 14 amino acids. Per the germline V gene, CDR1 is SGHRS and CDR2 is YFSETQ. V was pared by 4 bases and J by 1 base, with 11 bases between.